Shown below are 32 T cell receptor beta chains from a single sample sequenced in a study of Ad26.COV2.S vaccination and SARS-CoV-2 variants. Clones were read by immunoSEQ multiplex PCR, and TCRdb kept only the in-frame ones, dropping some. There are more than 40,000 clones in the sample; roughly 80% occur only once, and about half lies in the top ten. The input for sequencing was peripheral blood, taken after recovery from COVID-19. These receptors all stem from a human donor who had recovered from COVID-19.

The chain is built from TRBV11-3 and TRBJ2-5; 8 bases align to TRBD1. V shed 1 base, J shed 11 bases, and the junction held 6 bases outside the gene matches. The CDR3 sequence is 13 residues long. Germline V gives CDR1 SGHNT, CDR2 YENEEA. The DNA of the CDR3 is TGTGCCAGCAGCTTAGGGGGCCGGGACAGGCAGTACTTC. The encoded protein is CASSLGGRDRQYF.

The chain joins TRBV30 to TRBJ1-1; TRBD1 agrees at 8 bases. Germline CDR1 GTSNPN, CDR2 SVGIG (reference sequence). V lost 3 bases and J lost 11; bases outside the gene matches: 11. The CDR3 is made up of 13 amino acids. The CDR3 coding sequence is TGTGCCTGGAGGGGACAGGCATACCCTGGGGCTTTCTTT. Protein: CAWRGQAYPGAFF.

The V call is TRBV5-1, the J call TRBJ2-3, with D perhaps TRBD2 (6 bases). Germline V gene data show CDR1 as SGHRS and CDR2 as YFSETQ. With 0 bases removed from V and 7 bases from J, the gap between germline ends came to 15 bases. CDR3 length: 15 amino acids. CDR3 sequence (DNA): TGCGCCAGCAGCTTGGCGAGCGGGCCTTCCAATACGCAGTATTTT. Translating gives CASSLASGPSNTQYF. Filled out from reference TRBV5-1 and TRBJ2-3, the complete variable domain reads KAGVTQTPRYLIKTRGQQVTLSCSPISGHRSVSWYQQTPGQGLQFLFEYFSETQRNKGNFPGRFSGRQFSNSRSEMNVSTLELGDSALYLCASSLASGPSNTQYFGPGTRLTVL.

The chain couples TRBV3-1 (or the pseudogene TRBV3-2) to TRBJ2-5; D gene unclear. V shed 0 bases and J shed 4 bases, with 12 bases lying between them. Germline V gene lookup returns CDR1 LGHDT and CDR2 YNNKEL (reference sequence). The CDR3 totals 15 residues. CDR3 in amino acids: CASSQELPRGETQYF. The CDR3, as DNA: TGTGCCAGCAGCCAAGAACTCCCTCGAGGAGAGACCCAGTACTTC.

The genes are TRBV5-6 and TRBJ1-1; D not certain. V was trimmed by 0 bases and J by 6 bases, leaving 12 bases between them. The V gene's germline CDR1 is SGHDT and CDR2 YYEEEE. The CDR3 extends over 14 amino acids. CDR3 sequence (DNA): TGTGCCAGCAGCTTGGGGTTGGGTCGGGCTGAAGCTTTCTTT. This codes for CASSLGLGRAEAFF.

The chain links TRBV7-9 to TRBJ2-3; the match to TRBD1 covers 8 bases. The CDR3 loop spans 16 amino acids. The germline V gene has CDR1 SEHNR and CDR2 FQNEAQ (reference sequence). Unmatched junction bases numbered 8, after V lost 5 bases and J lost 1 base. The CDR3 protein is CASSRGQGRGTDTQYF. The CDR3 DNA is TGTGCCAGCAGCCGCGGACAGGGAAGGGGCACAGATACGCAGTATTTT.

About this clone: Its ends do not fully match the called genes, so a read error is possible. The J gene is TRBJ2-5, the V gene TRBV2; TRBD1 aligns across 9 bases. CDR3 size: 12 residues. The V gene's germline CDR1 is SNHLY and CDR2 FYNNEI. This CDR3 is CASSGESGQGNF. CDR3 DNA: TGTGCCAGCAGTGGGGAATCGGGACAGGGAAACTTC.

The chain links TRBV30 to TRBJ2-7; 8 bases align to TRBD1. J was trimmed by 3 bases and V by 5 bases; bases with no gene match: 3. Germline V lookup: CDR1 GTSNPN, CDR2 SVGIG (reference sequence). The CDR3 is 12 amino acids. CDR3 sequence reads: CAWGQGSYEQYV. The CDR3 region has the DNA TGTGCCTGGGGACAGGGCAGCTACGAGCAGTACGTC.

J is TRBJ1-4 and V is TRBV18, with 10 bases that match TRBD1. The V and J ends lost 3 bases and 8 bases, in that order; junction bases with no gene match: 6. The CDR3 is 15 residues long. Germline CDR1 KGHSH, CDR2 LQKENI. This CDR3 reads CASSPATGGREKLFF. DNA of the CDR3: TGTGCCAGCTCACCCGCGACAGGGGGCAGAGAAAAACTGTTTTTT.

The chain links TRBV5-5 to TRBJ1-1; D may be TRBD1 (5 bases). This CDR3 has 17 amino acids. From germline, CDR1 is SGHKS and CDR2 YYEKEE (reference sequence). V was trimmed by 1 base and J by 0 bases, leaving 16 bases between them. The CDR3 sequence: CASSLLPGGTMNTEAFF. Written as DNA, the CDR3 is TGTGCCAGCAGCTTGTTACCCGGGGGTACGATGAACACTGAAGCTTTCTTT.

The chain has TRBV5-8 and TRBJ2-1, with D unresolved. The germline V and J ends were trimmed by 1 base and 8 bases, with 4 bases remaining between them. Germline V lookup: CDR1 SGHTS, CDR2 YDEGEE. There are 11 residues in the CDR3. The DNA for the CDR3 is TGTGCCAGCAGCTTGCGGCATGAGCAGTTCTTC. Residues: CASSLRHEQFF.

The V call is TRBV7-9, the J call TRBJ2-1; 9 bases agree with TRBD2. The CDR3 sequence is 12 residues long. Germline V gene lookup returns CDR1 SEHNR and CDR2 FQNEAQ (reference sequence). J lost 6 bases, V lost 11 bases, and 5 bases had no gene match. CDR3 DNA: TGTGCCTCCGATAGCGGGAGCAATGAGCAGTTCTTC. Amino acids: CASDSGSNEQFF.

The J gene is TRBJ1-1, the V gene TRBV12-3 or TRBV12-4; TRBD1 aligns across 7 bases. The CDR3 extends over 11 amino acids. Trimming cost V 7 bases and J 11 bases; bases outside gene matches: 7. CDR3 loop: CASTSTGLAFF. CDR3 DNA sequence: TGTGCCAGCACCTCGACAGGGTTGGCTTTCTTT.

This chain connects TRBV19 to TRBJ1-2; 9 bases line up with TRBD1. This CDR3 region has 16 residues. CDR1 is LNHDA, CDR2 SQIVND, per germline (reference sequence). V gave up 4 bases and J gave up 7 bases; unmatched junction bases: 13. The DNA for the CDR3 is TGTGCCAGTAGTAAGGGTGCGGGGGACAGGGTGCGTGGCTACACCTTC. This translates into CASSKGAGDRVRGYTF.

The chain links TRBV11-3 to TRBJ2-7; a possible D gene is TRBD2 (6 bases). This CDR3 is 11 amino acids long. Looked up from germline, CDR1 is SGHNT and CDR2 is YENEEA. The CDR3 loop reads CAGGWVRWLPV. In nucleotides, the CDR3 is TGTGCCGGGGGGTGGGTCAGGTGGCTGCCCGTC.

The chain couples TRBV4-1 to TRBJ2-3, with 8 bases identical to TRBD1. The germline V gene has CDR1 MGHRA and CDR2 YSYEKL. J gave up 3 bases and V 5 bases, and 7 bases lay outside the gene matches. This CDR3 is 15 amino acids long. CDR3 protein: CASSRGQGATDTQYF. The CDR3 nucleotides read TGCGCCAGCAGCAGAGGACAGGGAGCGACAGATACGCAGTATTTT.

By frequency in the sample, this clone is large (0.1 to 1%). This chain connects TRBV6-5 to TRBJ2-5, with TRBD1 identical over 10 bases. Germline assignment: CDR1 MNHEY and CDR2 SVGAGI. J lost 7 bases, V lost 5 bases, and 7 bases had no gene match. The length of the CDR3 is 14 residues. CDR3 amino acids: CASSRGQGRGTQYF. The CDR3 DNA reads as TGTGCCAGCAGTCGGGGACAGGGGCGAGGGACCCAGTACTTC.

The chain is built from TRBV24-1 and TRBJ2-1, with 8 positions matching TRBD1. The junction had 5 bases not matched to a gene; V was cut back by 1 base and J by 7 bases. This CDR3 has 15 amino acids. Germline-derived CDR1 and CDR2 are KGHDR and SFDVKD. The DNA of the CDR3 is TGTGCCACCAGTGATTTCGGACAGGGAGGAAATGAGCAGTTCTTC. Residues: CATSDFGQGGNEQFF.

This clone turned up a few times. The gene calls are TRBV5-1 and TRBJ2-3; TRBD1 might be the D (6 bases). This CDR3 region has 14 residues. Germline-derived CDR1 and CDR2 are SGHRS and YFSETQ. V was cut by 5 bases and J by 0 bases, with 10 bases left in between. The CDR3 region is CASRGGASTDTQYF. CDR3 nucleotide sequence: TGCGCCAGCAGAGGGGGAGCTAGCACAGATACGCAGTATTTT. The complete variable domain, with remaining parts taken from reference TRBV5-1 and TRBJ2-3, reads KAGVTQTPRYLIKTRGQQVTLSCSPISGHRSVSWYQQTPGQGLQFLFEYFSETQRNKGNFPGRFSGRQFSNSRSEMNVSTLELGDSALYLCASRGGASTDTQYFGPGTRLTVL.

CDR3 amino acids: CSVGRTSGEDTQYF. The DNA for the CDR3 is TGCAGCGTTGGTAGGACGTCGGGAGAAGATACGCAGTATTTT. The chain is built from TRBV29-1 and TRBJ2-3, with a weak D call TRBD2 (6 bases). V lost 4 bases, J lost 5 bases, and 16 bases lay in between. The CDR3 has 14 residues. CDR1 is SQVTM, CDR2 ANQGSEA, per germline.

J is TRBJ2-3 and V is TRBV5-1; D is possibly TRBD1 or TRBD2 (5 bases each). V was pared by 0 bases and J by 4 bases, with 12 bases between. CDR1 SGHRS and CDR2 YFSETQ come from the germline V gene. The CDR3 has 15 amino acids. This CDR3 is CASSLGRTGPDTQYF. In DNA form, the CDR3 reads TGCGCCAGCAGCTTGGGGCGGACGGGACCAGATACGCAGTATTTT.

This clone was found once. This chain uses TRBV19 with TRBJ2-5; no reliable D call. The CDR3 extends over 16 amino acids. Germline V lookup: CDR1 LNHDA, CDR2 SQIVND (reference sequence). The germline V and J ends were trimmed by 5 bases and 5 bases, with 21 bases remaining between them. The chain's CDR3 is CASSPRTRFLAETQYF. CDR3 DNA sequence: TGTGCCAGTAGTCCCCGGACCCGGTTTTTGGCGGAGACCCAGTACTTC.

This clone has only a few counts. The rearrangement joins TRBV4-2 to TRBJ2-5; D could derive from TRBD1 or TRBD2 (5 bases each). The CDR3 has 14 amino acids. Trimming removed 1 base from V and 2 bases from J, with 8 bases in between. Germline V gives CDR1 LGHNA, CDR2 YNFKEQ. The CDR3 loop reads CASSQAWGQETQYF. CDR3 bases: TGTGCCAGCAGCCAAGCCTGGGGGCAAGAGACCCAGTACTTC.

The V call is TRBV4-2, the J call TRBJ2-3; the match to TRBD2 covers 12 bases. The CDR3 covers 16 residues. Per germline, CDR1 LGHNA and CDR2 YNFKEQ. J lost 7 bases, V lost 4 bases, and 9 bases had no gene match. The chain's CDR3 is CASSPASGGVGYTQYF. CDR3 coding DNA: TGTGCCAGCAGCCCGGCTAGCGGGGGGGTGGGGTATACGCAGTATTTT.

The chain links TRBV6-6 to TRBJ2-1; maybe TRBD2 (5 bases). The CDR3 runs to 14 residues. Germline CDR1 MNHNY, CDR2 SVGAGI (reference sequence). Between the trimmed V and J ends, which lost 5 bases and 7 bases, there was a span of 15 bases. CDR3: CASSHRDFLNEQFF. The DNA for the CDR3 is TGTGCCAGCAGTCACCGGGATTTCCTGAATGAGCAGTTCTTC.

The genes are TRBV19 and TRBJ1-5; D not certain. The CDR3 is 13 amino acids. The germline V gene encodes CDR1 LNHDA and CDR2 SQIVND (reference sequence). V was cut by 3 bases and J by 7 bases, with 10 bases left in between. CDR3 sequence (DNA): TGTGCCAGTAGTATTTCCGGTCCCCAGCCCCAGCATTTT. Translation gives CASSISGPQPQHF.

The chain has TRBV5-1 and TRBJ2-5; D not certain. Trimming pared 0 bases from V and 5 bases from J, leaving 8 bases between. There are 13 residues in the CDR3. Germline CDR1 is SGHRS and CDR2 is YFSETQ. CDR3 sequence reads: CASSLGWAETQYF. The CDR3, as DNA: TGCGCCAGCAGCTTGGGGTGGGCGGAGACCCAGTACTTC.

CDR3 region: CARTRSGTVNTGELFF. Here the CDR3 DNA reads TGTGCCAGAACTCGAAGCGGGACAGTTAACACCGGGGAGCTGTTTTTT. V is TRBV21-1 and J is TRBJ2-2. TRBV21-1 constitutes a pseudogene. The CDR3 sequence is 16 residues long.

The V call is TRBV19, the J call TRBJ1-2; D perhaps matches TRBD1 (6 bases). This CDR3 has 15 residues. Trimming removed 4 bases at V and 2 bases at J, with 14 bases between. Germline CDR1 and CDR2: LNHDA and SQIVND (reference sequence). CDR3 sequence reads: CASSTGHPDNYGYTF. CDR3 DNA: TGTGCCAGTAGTACGGGACACCCGGACAACTATGGCTACACCTTC.

The rearrangement links TRBV29-1 to TRBJ1-2, with D perhaps TRBD1 (6 bases). Germline-derived CDR1 and CDR2 are SQVTM and ANQGSEA. The CDR3 runs 12 residues. V shed 2 bases and J shed 6 bases, with 10 bases lying between them. Written as DNA, the CDR3 is TGCAGCGTTGAAAAGGCAGGGGATGGCTACACCTTC. The encoded protein is CSVEKAGDGYTF.

This sequence joins TRBV7-9 and TRBJ2-1, with 12 bases aligning to TRBD2. This CDR3 region has 19 residues. Trimming took 4 bases from V and 2 from J; bases not matched to a gene: 12. CDR1 is SEHNR and CDR2 is FQNEAQ in the germline V gene (reference sequence). DNA for the CDR3: TGTGCCAGCAGCTCCCAGACTAGCGGGGGCGCCCTCACCTACAATGAGCAGTTCTTC. This sequence encodes CASSSQTSGGALTYNEQFF. The full variable domain, with the rest looked up from reference TRBV7-9 and TRBJ2-1, is DTGVSQNPRHKITKRGQNVTFRCDPISEHNRLYWYRQTLGQGPEFLTYFQNEAQLEKSRLLSDRFSAERPKGSFSTLEIQRTEQGDSAMYLCASSSQTSGGALTYNEQFFGPGTRLTVL.

The chain carries TRBV18 and TRBJ2-1; D is unresolved. The V and J ends lost 0 bases and 5 bases respectively, with 2 bases between them. Germline CDR1 and CDR2: KGHSH and LQKENI. The CDR3 is 12 residues long. The chain's CDR3 is CASSPPDNEQFF. CDR3 nucleotide sequence: TGTGCCAGCTCACCACCAGACAATGAGCAGTTCTTC.